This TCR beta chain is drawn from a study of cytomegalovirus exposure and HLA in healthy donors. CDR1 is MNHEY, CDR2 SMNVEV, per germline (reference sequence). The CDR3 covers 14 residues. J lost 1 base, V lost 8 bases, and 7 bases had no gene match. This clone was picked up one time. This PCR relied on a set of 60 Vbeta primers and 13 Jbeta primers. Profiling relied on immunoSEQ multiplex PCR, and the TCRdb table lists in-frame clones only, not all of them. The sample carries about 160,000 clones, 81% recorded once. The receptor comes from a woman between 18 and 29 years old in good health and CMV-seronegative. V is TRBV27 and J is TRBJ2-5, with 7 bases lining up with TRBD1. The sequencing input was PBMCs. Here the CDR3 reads CASRGTDSQETQYF. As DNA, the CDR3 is TGTGCCAGCCGAGGGACAGACTCCCAAGAGACCCAGTACTTC.